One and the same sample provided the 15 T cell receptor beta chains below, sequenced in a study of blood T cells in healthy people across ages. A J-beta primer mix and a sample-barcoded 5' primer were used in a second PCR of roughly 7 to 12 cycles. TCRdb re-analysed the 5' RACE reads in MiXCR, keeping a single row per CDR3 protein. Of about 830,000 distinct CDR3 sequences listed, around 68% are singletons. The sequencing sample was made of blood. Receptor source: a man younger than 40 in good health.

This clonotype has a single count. CDR3 sequence reads: CASSSGTGVEEYNEQFF. The CDR3 DNA reads TGTGCCAGCAGCTCCGGGACAGGAGTGGAGGAGTACAATGAGCAGTTCTTC. The chain combines TRBV7-9 with TRBJ2-1, with 8 bases matching TRBD1. CDR1 is SEHNR and CDR2 is FQNEAQ in the germline V gene (reference sequence). This CDR3 has 17 amino acids. V gave up 4 bases and J gave up 4 bases; unmatched junction bases: 12.

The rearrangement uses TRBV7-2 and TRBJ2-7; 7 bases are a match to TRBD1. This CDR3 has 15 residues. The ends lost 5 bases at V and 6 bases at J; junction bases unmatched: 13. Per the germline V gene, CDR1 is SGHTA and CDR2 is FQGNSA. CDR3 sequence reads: CASSGPQGVKGEQYF. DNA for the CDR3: TGTGCCAGCAGCGGACCCCAGGGGGTAAAAGGCGAGCAGTACTTC. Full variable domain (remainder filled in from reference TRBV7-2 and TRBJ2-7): GAGVSQSPSNKVTEKGKDVELRCDPISGHTALYWYRQSLGQGLEFLIYFQGNSAPDKSGLPSDRFSAERTGGSVSTLTIQRTQQEDSAVYLCASSGPQGVKGEQYFGPGTRLTVT.

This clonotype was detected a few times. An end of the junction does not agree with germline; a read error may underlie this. This CDR3 is CASNQGGWGLLNTGELFF. The CDR3 DNA sequence: TGTGCCAGCAACCAAGGTGGTTGGGGGCTACTTAACACCGGGGAGCTGTTTTTT. The chain is built from TRBV4-2 and TRBJ2-2, with a tentative D call TRBD1 (6 bases). Germline V gene lookup returns CDR1 LGHNA and CDR2 YNFKEQ. The length of the CDR3 is 18 residues.

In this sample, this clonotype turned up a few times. Here the CDR3 reads CASSEYSYSGVSYEQYF. In nucleotides, the CDR3 is TGTGCCAGCAGTGAATATTCATATTCAGGGGTCTCCTACGAGCAGTACTTC. The chain links TRBV25-1 to TRBJ2-7; TRBD1 is a possible D gene (6 bases). Germline values: CDR1 MGHDK, CDR2 SYGVNS. The CDR3 has 17 amino acids. The V end lost 0 bases, the J end lost 0 bases, and 15 bases lay between the germline ends.

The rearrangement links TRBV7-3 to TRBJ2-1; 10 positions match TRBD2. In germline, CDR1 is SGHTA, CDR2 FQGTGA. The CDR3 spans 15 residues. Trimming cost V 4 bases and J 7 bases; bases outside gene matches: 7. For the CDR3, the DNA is TGTGCCAGCAGCTCGAACAGCGGGGGGGCTAATGAGCAGTTCTTC. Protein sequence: CASSSNSGGANEQFF.

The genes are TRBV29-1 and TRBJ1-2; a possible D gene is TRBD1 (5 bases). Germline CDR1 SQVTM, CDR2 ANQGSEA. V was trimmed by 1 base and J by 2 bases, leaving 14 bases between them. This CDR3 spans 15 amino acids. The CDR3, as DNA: TGCAGCGTTGAAGCAACCTGGGACGGGAACTATGGCTACACCTTC. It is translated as CSVEATWDGNYGYTF.

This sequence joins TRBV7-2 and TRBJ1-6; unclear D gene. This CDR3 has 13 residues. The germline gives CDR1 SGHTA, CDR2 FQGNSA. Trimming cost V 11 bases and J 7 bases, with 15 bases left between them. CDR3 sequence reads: CAGGNSPNSPLHF. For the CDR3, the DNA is TGTGCCGGTGGTAACAGCCCGAATTCACCCCTCCACTTT.

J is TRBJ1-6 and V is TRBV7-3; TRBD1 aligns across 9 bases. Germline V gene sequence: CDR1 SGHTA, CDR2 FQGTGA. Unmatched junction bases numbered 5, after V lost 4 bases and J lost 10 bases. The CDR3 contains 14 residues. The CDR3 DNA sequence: TGTGCCAGCAGCTCGGACAGGGGACAATCACCCCTCCACTTT. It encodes CASSSDRGQSPLHF.

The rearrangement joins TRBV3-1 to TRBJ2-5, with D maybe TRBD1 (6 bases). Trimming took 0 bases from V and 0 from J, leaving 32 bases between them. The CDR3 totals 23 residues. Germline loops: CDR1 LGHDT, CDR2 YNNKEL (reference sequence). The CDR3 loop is CASSQDRSPFWIWSGEYQETQYF. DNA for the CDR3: TGTGCCAGCAGCCAAGATCGATCACCCTTCTGGATCTGGTCAGGGGAGTACCAAGAGACCCAGTACTTC.

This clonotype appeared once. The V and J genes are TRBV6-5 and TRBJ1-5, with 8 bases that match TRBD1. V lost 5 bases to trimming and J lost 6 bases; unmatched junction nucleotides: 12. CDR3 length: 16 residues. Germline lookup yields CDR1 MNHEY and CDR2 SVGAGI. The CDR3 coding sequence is TGTGCCAGCAGTCCACGTGGACAGGGTCGAAGTCAGCCCCAGCATTTT. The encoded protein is CASSPRGQGRSQPQHF.

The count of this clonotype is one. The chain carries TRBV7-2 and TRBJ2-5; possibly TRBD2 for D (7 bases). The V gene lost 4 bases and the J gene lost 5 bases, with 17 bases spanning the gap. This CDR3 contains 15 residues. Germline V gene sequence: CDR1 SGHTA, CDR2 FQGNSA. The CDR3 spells CASSSRGGPWETQYF. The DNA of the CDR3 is TGTGCCAGCAGCTCAAGGGGGGGGCCATGGGAGACCCAGTACTTC.

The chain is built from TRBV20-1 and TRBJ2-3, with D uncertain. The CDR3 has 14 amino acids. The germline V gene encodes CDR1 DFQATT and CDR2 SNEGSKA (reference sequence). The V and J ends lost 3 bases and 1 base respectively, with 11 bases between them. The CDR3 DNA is TGCAGTGCTAGCCCCCCAAGGGGCACAGATACGCAGTATTTT. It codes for CSASPPRGTDTQYF.

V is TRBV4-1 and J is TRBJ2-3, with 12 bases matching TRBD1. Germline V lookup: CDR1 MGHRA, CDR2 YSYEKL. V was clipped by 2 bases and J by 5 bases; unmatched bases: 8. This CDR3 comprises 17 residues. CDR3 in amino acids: CASSQTGTGGGLDTQYF. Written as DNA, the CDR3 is TGCGCCAGCAGCCAAACCGGGACAGGGGGCGGGTTAGATACGCAGTATTTT.

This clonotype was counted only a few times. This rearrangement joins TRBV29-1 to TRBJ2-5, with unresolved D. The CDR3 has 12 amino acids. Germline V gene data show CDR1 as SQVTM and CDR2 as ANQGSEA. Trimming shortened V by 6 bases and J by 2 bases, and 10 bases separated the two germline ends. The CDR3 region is CSVAGLQETQYF. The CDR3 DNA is TGCAGCGTCGCCGGGCTACAAGAGACCCAGTACTTC. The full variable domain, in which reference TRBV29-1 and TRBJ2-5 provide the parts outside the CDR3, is SAVISQKPSRDICQRGTSLTIQCQVDSQVTMMFWYRQQPGQSLTLIATANQGSEATYESGFVIDKFPISRPNLTFSTLTVSNMSPEDSSIYLCSVAGLQETQYFGPGTRLLVL.

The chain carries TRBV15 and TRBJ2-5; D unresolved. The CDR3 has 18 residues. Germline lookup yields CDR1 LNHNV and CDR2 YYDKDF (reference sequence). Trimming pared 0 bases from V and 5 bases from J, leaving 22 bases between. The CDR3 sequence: CATSRDFGIRSSPETQYF. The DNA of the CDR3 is TGTGCCACCAGCAGAGACTTCGGCATTCGGTCCTCCCCCGAGACCCAGTACTTC.